These 25 T cell receptor beta chains came from one sample sequenced in a study of T cell responses to AZD1222 COVID-19 vaccine. Measured with immunoSEQ multiplex PCR; TCRdb has only the in-frame clones, and not every one. The sample yields under 150,000 clones, around 90% seen once. Sequencing was performed on peripheral blood, taken 28 days after the second AZD1222 dose. These receptors were taken from an adult who received the AZD1222 COVID-19 vaccine.

This sequence joins TRBV19 and TRBJ2-7; D possibly corresponds to TRBD1 (5 bases). Germline assignment: CDR1 LNHDA and CDR2 SQIVND (reference sequence). The CDR3 has 15 residues. The V gene lost 5 bases and the J gene lost 9 bases, with 23 bases spanning the gap. CDR3 amino acids: CASSSSRSQGKGQYF. The CDR3 bases are TGTGCCAGTAGTTCATCGCGCTCTCAGGGAAAAGGGCAGTACTTC. Complete variable domain (other parts from reference TRBV19 and TRBJ2-7): DGGITQSPKYLFRKEGQNVTLSCEQNLNHDAMYWYRQDPGQGLRLIYYSQIVNDFQKGDIAEGYSVSREKKESFPLTVTSAQKNPTAFYLCASSSSRSQGKGQYFGPGTRLTVT.

This clone showed up just once. V is TRBV11-1 and J is TRBJ1-2; 9 positions agree with TRBD1. J gave up 2 bases and V 3 bases, and 4 bases lay outside the gene matches. The CDR3 covers 15 residues. Germline V gene lookup returns CDR1 SGHAT and CDR2 FQDESV (reference sequence). The CDR3 DNA is TGTGCCAGCAGCTTCGGACAGGGGAGGAACTATGGCTACACCTTC. This translates into CASSFGQGRNYGYTF.

J is TRBJ1-1 and V is TRBV5-5; D not certain. The CDR3 runs to 12 residues. Germline-derived CDR1 and CDR2 are SGHKS and YYEKEE (reference sequence). Trimming removed 4 bases at V and 2 bases at J, with 6 bases between. CDR3 protein: CASSIHNTEAFF. CDR3 DNA sequence: TGTGCCAGCAGCATTCACAACACTGAAGCTTTCTTT.

The chain recombines TRBV4-1 with TRBJ2-7; TRBD1 aligns across 7 bases. The CDR3 contains 16 residues. Germline CDR1 and CDR2: MGHRA and YSYEKL. The trim removed 3 bases at V and 2 bases at J, leaving 10 bases unmatched. CDR3 residues: CASSHGLGQTTYEQYF. Written as DNA, the CDR3 is TGCGCCAGCAGCCACGGCCTGGGACAGACTACCTACGAGCAGTACTTC.

The chain has TRBV20-1 and TRBJ1-1; D is unresolved. Germline values: CDR1 DFQATT, CDR2 SNEGSKA (reference sequence). Trimming took off 4 bases at V and 3 bases at J, with 6 bases between the two ends. The CDR3 is 11 residues long. CDR3 residues: CSAMDYTEAFF. The CDR3 DNA follows: TGCAGTGCTATGGACTACACTGAAGCTTTCTTT.

The chain carries TRBV5-3 and TRBJ1-5; 7 nucleotides match TRBD1. TRBV5-3 is labeled an ORF, and its function is uncertain. The V gene end was trimmed by 4 bases and the J gene end by 3 bases; junction bases not matched to a gene: 4. The CDR3 has 14 residues. The CDR3 DNA reads as TGTGCCAGAAGCCCGGACAGGCTCAATCAGCCCCAGCATTTT. Translated, it gives CARSPDRLNQPQHF.

This clone has a handful of counts. This sequence joins TRBV6-4 and TRBJ2-2, with 9 bases aligning to TRBD2. V shed 3 bases, J shed 1 base, and the junction held 0 bases outside the gene matches. Germline V gene sequence: CDR1 MRHNA, CDR2 SNTAGT. CDR3 size: 15 residues. The CDR3 coding sequence is TGTGCCAGCAGTGAGACTAGCGGGAACACCGGGGAGCTGTTTTTT. This gives the protein CASSETSGNTGELFF.

The CDR3 sequence is CASSDPGTGAEKLFF. The CDR3 bases are TGTGCCAGCAGTGACCCCGGGACAGGGGCCGAAAAACTGTTTTTT. This chain links TRBV25-1 with TRBJ1-4; TRBD1 matches at 10 bases. The ends lost 3 bases at V and 8 bases at J; junction bases unmatched: 6. The CDR3 runs to 15 residues. In germline, CDR1 is MGHDK, CDR2 SYGVNS.

The chain links TRBV5-4 to TRBJ2-1; tentatively, D is TRBD1 (6 bases). Germline V CDR1 and CDR2: SGHNT, YYREEE (reference sequence). V dropped 3 bases and J dropped 3 bases, with 19 bases sitting between them. This CDR3 region has 17 residues. Here the CDR3 DNA reads TGTGCCAGCAGCTCCTCTTTCGGGACAAAGGACTACAATGAGCAGTTCTTC. Translating gives CASSSSFGTKDYNEQFF.

This clone was counted between two and nine times. This chain connects TRBV6-1 to TRBJ1-1; 7 bases match TRBD1. This CDR3 contains 14 residues. J was trimmed by 1 base and V by 1 base; bases with no gene match: 0. The V gene's germline CDR1 is MNHNS and CDR2 SASEGT. The CDR3 here is CASSEGQGNTEAFF. The CDR3 bases are TGTGCCAGCAGTGAAGGACAGGGGAACACTGAAGCTTTCTTT.

This chain links TRBV6-5 with TRBJ1-6; 9 bases are shared with TRBD1. V lost 1 base, J lost 7 bases, and 5 bases stayed unmatched. In germline, CDR1 is MNHEY, CDR2 SVGAGI. The CDR3 totals 16 residues. In nucleotides, the CDR3 is TGTGCCAGCAGTTACTACGGGACAGGGCGGAATTCACCCCTCCACTTT. This translates into CASSYYGTGRNSPLHF.

The genes are TRBV3-1 (or the pseudogene TRBV3-2) and TRBJ1-3; possible D gene TRBD1, 5 bases. V lost 4 bases and J lost 0, with 10 bases in between. Germline CDR1 reads LGHDT; CDR2 reads YNNKEL (reference sequence). CDR3 size: 15 residues. The DNA of the CDR3 is TGTGCCAGCAGCCCCCCAGGGCTCTCTGGAAACACCATATATTTT. Amino acid sequence: CASSPPGLSGNTIYF.

The chain uses TRBV11-3 and TRBJ2-7; D not certain. Trimming took 2 bases from V and 0 from J, leaving 8 bases between them. The CDR3 has 14 amino acids. Germline lookup yields CDR1 SGHNT and CDR2 YENEEA. The chain's CDR3 is CASSLTRSSYEQYF. The CDR3 coding sequence is TGTGCCAGCAGCTTAACACGGTCCTCCTACGAGCAGTACTTC.

This clone was detected only a few times. DNA of the CDR3: TGTGCCAGCAGCTTGGGATGGCAGACTTCTGGAAACACCATATATTTT. It translates to CASSLGWQTSGNTIYF. The chain has TRBV5-6 and TRBJ1-3; D is uncertain. The germline CDR1 and CDR2 sequences are SGHDT and YYEEEE. CDR3 length: 16 residues. Trimming took 0 bases from V and 1 from J, leaving 11 bases between them.

The rearrangement links TRBV29-1 to TRBJ2-1, with D perhaps matching TRBD2 (6 bases). The V gene lost 7 bases and the J gene lost 4 bases, with 17 bases spanning the gap. The CDR3 consists of 14 residues. The V gene's germline CDR1 is SQVTM and CDR2 ANQGSEA. DNA for the CDR3: TGCAGCGCCTTGGGGGAGGCAAGTTACAATGAGCAGTTCTTC. Translation: CSALGEASYNEQFF.

V usage is TRBV3-1 (or the pseudogene TRBV3-2) and J usage is TRBJ1-2; 11 bases fit TRBD1. CDR1 is LGHDT and CDR2 is YNNKEL in the germline V gene (reference sequence). CDR3 size: 15 residues. The trim removed 2 bases at V and 7 bases at J, leaving 6 bases unmatched. The CDR3 DNA reads as TGTGCCAGCAGCCAAACCGGGACAGGGGGGTCTGGCTACACCTTC. Protein sequence: CASSQTGTGGSGYTF.

This sequence joins TRBV5-1 and TRBJ1-1; unclear D gene. V was pared by 0 bases and J by 1 base, with 7 bases between. The CDR3 has 14 amino acids. Germline CDR1 and CDR2: SGHRS and YFSETQ. The CDR3 nucleotides read TGCGCCAGCAGCTTGGTCGGATCGAACACTGAAGCTTTCTTT. It is translated as CASSLVGSNTEAFF.

This clone showed up just once. A read error may produce the germline difference seen at one junction end. The V and J genes are TRBV7-7 and TRBJ2-5; tentative D call: TRBD2 (7 bases). The CDR3 has 15 amino acids. CDR1 and CDR2 (germline): SSHAT, FNYEAQ (reference sequence). CDR3 sequence: CASSLGGVDSETQYF. The CDR3 nucleotides read TGTGCTAGCAGCTTAGGGGGGGTGGATTCGGAGACCCAGTACTTC.

The chain carries TRBV12-3 or TRBV12-4 and TRBJ1-1, with a possible D match to TRBD1 (5 bases). CDR3 length: 12 residues. The V end lost 6 bases, the J end lost 3 bases, and 8 bases lay between the germline ends. CDR3 loop: CASRTGYTEAFF. CDR3 nucleotides: TGTGCCAGCAGAACAGGATACACTGAAGCTTTCTTT.

This chain connects TRBV9 to TRBJ2-7; the D is unclear. Germline V gene sequence: CDR1 SGDLS, CDR2 YYNGEE. The length of the CDR3 is 14 residues. Trimming cost V 0 bases and J 2 bases, with 9 bases left between them. The DNA of the CDR3 is TGTGCCAGCAGCGTAGCTGACGGAACCTACGAGCAGTACTTC. Protein sequence: CASSVADGTYEQYF.

To note about this clone: The sample carries other DNA sequences with the same CDR3. V and J are TRBV5-1 and TRBJ1-2, with unresolved D. From germline, CDR1 is SGHRS and CDR2 YFSETQ. The V and J ends lost 0 bases and 4 bases respectively, with 10 bases between them. This CDR3 contains 14 residues. CDR3 region: CASSLVGDLYGYTF. CDR3 in DNA: TGCGCCAGCAGCTTGGTTGGTGACCTCTATGGCTACACCTTC.

The genes are TRBV28 and TRBJ1-5; D remains unclear. Germline lookup yields CDR1 MDHEN and CDR2 SYDVKM. V was trimmed by 6 bases and J by 4 bases, leaving 7 bases between them. The CDR3 length is 12 residues. The CDR3: CASSINNQPQHF. The CDR3 DNA reads as TGTGCCAGCAGCATAAATAATCAGCCCCAGCATTTT.

This chain uses TRBV4-3 with TRBJ1-2; D is unresolved. CDR3 length: 15 residues. The V end was cut by 0 bases, the J end by 0 bases, with 8 bases between. Germline CDR1 LGHNA, CDR2 YSLEER. CDR3 nucleotides: TGCGCCAGCAGCCAAGACCCAGAGCCTAACTATGGCTACACCTTC. It specifies CASSQDPEPNYGYTF.

The genes are TRBV19 and TRBJ1-1; D may be TRBD1 (6 bases). V dropped 7 bases and J dropped 1 base, with 16 bases sitting between them. This CDR3 contains 15 residues. Germline-derived CDR1 and CDR2 are LNHDA and SQIVND (reference sequence). The CDR3 spells CASIDTQGKNTEAFF. The CDR3 bases are TGTGCCAGTATCGATACCCAGGGGAAGAACACTGAAGCTTTCTTT.

The genes are TRBV10-3 and TRBJ1-6, with unresolved D. Trimming pared 3 bases from V and 7 bases from J, leaving 10 bases between. There are 14 residues in the CDR3. Germline V lookup: CDR1 ENHRY, CDR2 SYGVKD. CDR3 coding DNA: TGTGCCATCAGTGATGGGATCAGGAATTCACCCCTCCACTTT. Residues: CAISDGIRNSPLHF.